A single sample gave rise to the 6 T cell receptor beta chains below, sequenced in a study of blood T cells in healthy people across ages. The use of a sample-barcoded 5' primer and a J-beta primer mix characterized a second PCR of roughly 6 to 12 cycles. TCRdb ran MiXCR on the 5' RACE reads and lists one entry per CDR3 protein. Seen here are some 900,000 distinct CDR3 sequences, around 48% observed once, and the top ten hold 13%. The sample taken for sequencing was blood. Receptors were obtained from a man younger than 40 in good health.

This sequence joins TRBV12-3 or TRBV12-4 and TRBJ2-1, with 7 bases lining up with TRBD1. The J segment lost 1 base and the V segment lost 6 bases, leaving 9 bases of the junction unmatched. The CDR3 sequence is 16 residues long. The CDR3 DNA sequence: TGTGCCAGCAGGAGTCAGGGGGTGGCATCCTACAATGAGCAGTTCTTC. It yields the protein CASRSQGVASYNEQFF.

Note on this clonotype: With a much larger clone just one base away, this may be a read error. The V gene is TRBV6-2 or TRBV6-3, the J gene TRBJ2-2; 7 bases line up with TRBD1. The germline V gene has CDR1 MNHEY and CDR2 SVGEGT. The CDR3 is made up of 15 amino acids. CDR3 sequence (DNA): TGTGCCAGCAGTCGTACAGGGGAGAACAGCGGGGAGCTGTTTTTT. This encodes CASSRTGENSGELFF.

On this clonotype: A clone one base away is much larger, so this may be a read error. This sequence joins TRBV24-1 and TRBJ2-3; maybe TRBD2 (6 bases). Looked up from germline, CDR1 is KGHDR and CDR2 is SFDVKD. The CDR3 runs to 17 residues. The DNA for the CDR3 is TGTGCCACCAGTGCCCGCCAGGGTGGGGGACTGGGAGATGCGCAGTATTTT. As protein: CATSARQGGGLGDAQYF.

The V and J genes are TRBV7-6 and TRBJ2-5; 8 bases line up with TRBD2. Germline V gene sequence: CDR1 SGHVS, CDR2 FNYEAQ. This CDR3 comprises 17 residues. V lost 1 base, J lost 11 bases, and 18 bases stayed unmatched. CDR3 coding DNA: TGTGCCAGCAGCTTAGGAGCCCAGCGGGGGTATAGGAATGAGCAGTACTTC. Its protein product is CASSLGAQRGYRNEQYF.

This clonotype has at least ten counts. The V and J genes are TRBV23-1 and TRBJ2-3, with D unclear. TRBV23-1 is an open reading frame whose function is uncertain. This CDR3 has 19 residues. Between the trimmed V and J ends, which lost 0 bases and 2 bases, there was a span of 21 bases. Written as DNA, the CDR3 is TGCGCCAGCAGTCAATCTAGTAGACGGTCATCACGACCCACAGATACGCAGTATTTT. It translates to CASSQSSRRSSRPTDTQYF.

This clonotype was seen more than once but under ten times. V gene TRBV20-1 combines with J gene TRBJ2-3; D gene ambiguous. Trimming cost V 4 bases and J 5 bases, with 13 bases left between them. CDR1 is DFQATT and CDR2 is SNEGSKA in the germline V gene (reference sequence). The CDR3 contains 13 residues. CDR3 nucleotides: TGCAGTGCTAAGACTGCGCTCCGAGATACGCAGTATTTT. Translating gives CSAKTALRDTQYF.